The clone carrying this TCR beta chain was observed a few times. Its antigen is not identified. This sample stems from a study of PD-1 blockade in classical Hodgkin lymphoma. Study-wide findings and caveats: Newly diagnosed patients reportedly had lower baseline TCR diversity than healthy donors.

The V and J ends lost 5 bases and 5 bases respectively, with 13 bases between them. This CDR3 comprises 13 residues. Germline loops: CDR1 SGHRS, CDR2 YFSETQ. Libraries were prepared by immunoSEQ multiplex PCR; TCRdb keeps only in-frame clonotypes and omits some of them. The table records more than 90,000 clones, around four fifths of them present only once. Sample time point: cycle 4 day 1 (C4D1), after five to seven weeks of nivolumab. The patients all showed relapse after autologous stem cell transplantation, while their brentuximab vedotin exposure varied. The receptor was isolated from a human donor with classical Hodgkin lymphoma. The sequencing used peripheral blood mononuclear cells (PBMCs), collected before the fourth cycle of nivolumab. The chain combines TRBV5-1 with TRBJ1-1; D possibly corresponds to TRBD1 (6 bases). The CDR3 bases are TGCGCCAGCAGAGGGGGGTTAAGGACTGAAGCTTTCTTT. Its translation: CASRGGLRTEAFF.